Presented here are 7 T cell receptor beta chains from one specimen sequenced in a study of blood T cells in healthy people across ages. Then a second PCR, running roughly 7 to 11 cycles, was carried out with a sample-barcoded 5' primer and a J-beta primer mix. TCRdb reanalysed the 5' RACE reads using MiXCR and keeps one entry per CDR3 protein. Of about 800,000 distinct CDR3 sequences listed, more than 20% are singletons. These data also featured in a second study, about T cells of mothers and their children.

Sequenced material: blood. The receptors were sampled from a boy between 10 and 17 years old in good health.

V gene TRBV9 combines with J gene TRBJ2-4; tentative D call: TRBD1 (6 bases). CDR1 and CDR2 (germline): SGDLS, YYNGEE. V dropped 4 bases and J dropped 0 bases, with 14 bases sitting between them. This CDR3 has 16 amino acids. CDR3 protein: CASSFAEGQAKNIQYF. CDR3 coding DNA: TGTGCCAGCAGCTTCGCCGAGGGACAAGCCAAAAACATTCAGTACTTC.

The chain uses TRBV18 and TRBJ2-7; the D is unclear. This CDR3 is 14 amino acids long. Trimming removed 2 bases from V and 3 bases from J, with 11 bases in between. The germline V gene has CDR1 KGHSH and CDR2 LQKENI. The CDR3: CASSPTQNNYEQYF. The CDR3 DNA follows: TGTGCCAGCTCACCAACACAGAACAACTACGAGCAGTACTTC.

This clonotype has just a few counts. One junction end disagrees with the germline gene, perhaps due to a read error. The gene calls are TRBV2 and TRBJ2-5; either TRBD1 or TRBD2 may supply D (6 bases each). The CDR3 has 13 residues. The germline V gene has CDR1 SNHLY and CDR2 FYNNEI. The CDR3 DNA is TGTGCCAGCGGGACGGGGGCCGTGGGAGCCCAGTCCTTC. This codes for CASGTGAVGAQSF. The whole variable domain, filled in from reference TRBV2 and TRBJ2-5, reads EPEVTQTPSHQVTQMGQEVILRCVPISNHLYFYWYRQILGQKVEFLVSFYNNEISEKSEIFDDQFSVERPDGSNFTLKIRSTKLEDSAMYFCASGTGAVGAQSFGPGTRLLVL.

This clonotype appeared a few times. This rearrangement joins TRBV7-6 to TRBJ2-1; no clear D gene. The germline gives CDR1 SGHVS, CDR2 FNYEAQ. Trimming took off 1 base at V and 0 bases at J, with 19 bases between the two ends. The CDR3 is made up of 19 amino acids. The CDR3 region is CASSLGGWSHPSSYNEQFF. In nucleotides, the CDR3 is TGTGCCAGCAGCTTAGGTGGGTGGAGCCACCCAAGCTCCTACAATGAGCAGTTCTTC.

This clonotype was seen a few times. This chain joins TRBV7-9 and TRBJ2-7, with TRBD1 matching over 9 bases. Trimming removed 5 bases from V and 6 bases from J; junction bases left unmatched: 8. The germline V gene has CDR1 SEHNR and CDR2 FQNEAQ (reference sequence). The CDR3 spans 14 residues. Here the CDR3 DNA reads TGTGCCAGCAGCACCGGGACAGGGCCTTTCGAGCAGTACTTC. It translates to CASSTGTGPFEQYF.

The CDR3 is CASSRQGLVTQYF. The CDR3 DNA follows: TGTGCCAGCAGCCGACAGGGATTAGTGACCCAGTACTTC. The chain recombines TRBV12-3 or TRBV12-4 with TRBJ2-1, with TRBD1 identical over 7 bases. The J call may be in error: the DNA end matches TRBJ2-5 better. The CDR3 consists of 13 residues.

On this clonotype itself: The germline gene is not matched at one end of the junction; a read error may be the cause. The CDR3 spells CASSPDLNTGELLF. CDR3 nucleotide sequence: TGTGCCAGCTCACCAGACTTGAACACCGGGGAGCTGCTTTTT. The chain uses TRBV18 and TRBJ2-2, with D maybe TRBD2 (5 bases). The V gene's germline CDR1 is KGHSH and CDR2 LQKENI. The CDR3 contains 14 residues. The whole variable domain, remainder taken from reference TRBV18 and TRBJ2-2, is NAGVMQNPRHLVRRRGQEARLRCSPMKGHSHVYWYRQLPEEGLKFMVYLQKENIIDESGMPKERFSAEFPKEGPSILRIQQVVRGDSAAYFCASSPDLNTGELLFGEGSRLTVL.